The 20 T cell receptor beta chains listed next were all sequenced from one sample in a study of T-cell memory formation after mild COVID-19. TCRdb independently ran MiXCR on the 5' RACE reads; one entry per CDR3 protein. The sample contains under 400,000 distinct CDR3 sequences, under 25% of which appear only once. Specimen: PBMCs or a T cell subset sorted from them (not recorded which). The receptors were sampled from an adult woman who had mild COVID-19 (a few samples of this study predate the infection). Cell type and time point are not known.

The J gene is TRBJ1-2, the V gene TRBV7-9, with D unclear. Germline CDR1 is SEHNR and CDR2 is FQNEAQ (reference sequence). V was shortened by 2 bases and J by 0 bases, with 7 bases between the two germline ends. This CDR3 comprises 14 residues. CDR3 sequence reads: CASSLPGPNYGYTF. CDR3 DNA sequence: TGTGCCAGCAGCTTACCTGGACCTAACTATGGCTACACCTTC.

Only a few counts were recorded for this clonotype. The rearrangement uses TRBV9 and TRBJ2-7; D is unclear. V was cut by 1 base and J by 2 bases, with 10 bases left in between. Germline values: CDR1 SGDLS, CDR2 YYNGEE. The CDR3 runs to 14 residues. DNA of the CDR3: TGTGCCAGCAGCGTATCGCCAAAGACCTACGAGCAGTACTTC. The encoded protein is CASSVSPKTYEQYF.

CDR3 loop: CASSVGTGDYEQYF. The CDR3, as DNA: TGTGCCAGCAGCGTAGGCACAGGGGACTACGAGCAGTACTTC. The chain couples TRBV9 to TRBJ2-7; 7 nucleotides line up with TRBD1. V dropped 0 bases and J dropped 3; count of bases not matched to a gene: 3. Looked up from germline, CDR1 is SGDLS and CDR2 is YYNGEE. This CDR3 is built from 14 residues.

V usage is TRBV24-1 and J usage is TRBJ2-1, with D unclear. The CDR3 totals 12 residues. Trimming stripped 0 bases from V and 8 bases from J, with 4 bases between. Germline assignment: CDR1 KGHDR and CDR2 SFDVKD. Here the CDR3 reads CATSDLYHEQFF. In nucleotides, the CDR3 is TGTGCCACCAGTGATTTGTATCATGAGCAGTTCTTC.

V is TRBV4-1 and J is TRBJ2-1; D perhaps matches TRBD2 (6 bases). This CDR3 has 17 residues. Germline V CDR1 and CDR2: MGHRA, YSYEKL. Trimming left V 0 bases short and J 0 bases short, with 12 bases between. The CDR3 coding sequence is TGCGCCAGCAGCCAAGAAACCCGTAGCGGCTCCTACAATGAGCAGTTCTTC. Its translation is CASSQETRSGSYNEQFF.

This sequence joins TRBV5-5 and TRBJ2-5, with D perhaps TRBD1 or TRBD2 (5 bases each). This CDR3 has 17 residues. Germline CDR1 reads SGHKS; CDR2 reads YYEKEE (reference sequence). V gave up 4 bases and J gave up 0 bases, with 19 bases separating them. In nucleotides, the CDR3 is TGTGCCAGCAGCCCGTTGGGGAGTGAGGGGTACCAAGAGACCCAGTACTTC. Protein product: CASSPLGSEGYQETQYF.

This clonotype appeared once. This chain links TRBV6-1 with TRBJ2-5; 9 positions match TRBD1. The CDR3 covers 17 residues. J gave up 5 bases and V 4 bases, and 14 bases lay outside the gene matches. Germline lookup yields CDR1 MNHNS and CDR2 SASEGT. As DNA, the CDR3 is TGTGCCAGCAGTGGCTTAGCCGGGACAGGGTTTATTGAGACCCAGTACTTC. Its translation: CASSGLAGTGFIETQYF.

CDR3: CSPLAGGYNEQFF. CDR3 DNA sequence: TGCAGCCCCCTAGCGGGGGGCTACAATGAGCAGTTCTTC. The chain uses TRBV20-1 and TRBJ2-1; 11 bases fit TRBD2. Germline-derived CDR1 and CDR2 are DFQATT and SNEGSKA (reference sequence). CDR3 length: 13 residues.

The rearrangement uses TRBV20-1 and TRBJ1-5; D is possibly TRBD1 (5 bases). Deletions cut 1 base from V and 6 bases from J, with 16 bases between. The CDR3 is 15 amino acids. Germline CDR1 reads DFQATT; CDR2 reads SNEGSKA (reference sequence). CDR3 bases: TGCAGTGCTAGAGCCAGGGCTCCCGGATCTCAGCCCCAGCATTTT. Residues: CSARARAPGSQPQHF.

This clonotype was detected a few times. The chain carries TRBV3-1 and TRBJ2-5; D is possibly TRBD1 (5 bases). Germline-derived CDR1 and CDR2 are LGHDT and YNNKEL (reference sequence). V shed 4 bases and J shed 3 bases, with 24 bases lying between them. This CDR3 is 18 amino acids long. The CDR3 DNA reads as TGTGCCAGCAGCCTCAACTCCGCTATCCTAGGGGTAGAAGAGACCCAGTACTTC. Encoded protein: CASSLNSAILGVEETQYF.

The chain employs TRBV7-2 and TRBJ2-1; TRBD2 agrees at 7 bases. Trimming took 0 bases from V and 9 from J; bases not matched to a gene: 8. Per the germline V gene, CDR1 is SGHTA and CDR2 is FQGNSA. This CDR3 contains 15 residues. The CDR3 reads CASSLALAGVAEQFF. The CDR3 coding sequence is TGTGCCAGCAGCTTAGCGTTGGCGGGGGTTGCTGAGCAGTTCTTC.

J is TRBJ2-3 and V is TRBV28, with 11 positions matching TRBD2. The V gene end was trimmed by 4 bases and the J gene end by 4 bases; junction bases not matched to a gene: 13. The CDR3 covers 18 residues. Germline CDR1 reads MDHEN; CDR2 reads SYDVKM. Written as DNA, the CDR3 is TGTGCCAGCAGTTCCCCACCGCTAGCGGGAGGACGGTCAGATACGCAGTATTTT. Encoded protein: CASSSPPLAGGRSDTQYF.

The J gene is TRBJ1-1, the V gene TRBV9; D uncertain. The CDR3 is 16 amino acids. The V and J ends lost 3 bases and 1 base respectively, with 16 bases between them. Germline CDR1 reads SGDLS; CDR2 reads YYNGEE. The CDR3 reads CASSAEGRARNTEAFF. The CDR3 coding sequence is TGTGCCAGCAGCGCCGAAGGAAGAGCACGGAACACTGAAGCTTTCTTT.

This clonotype was seen a few times. V gene TRBV24-1 combines with J gene TRBJ2-7; 11 nucleotides match TRBD2. V was pared by 9 bases and J by 0 bases, with 3 bases of the junction left unmatched. The germline V gene has CDR1 KGHDR and CDR2 SFDVKD. The length of the CDR3 is 14 residues. The CDR3 reads CATGTSGSSYEQYF. The CDR3 DNA is TGTGCCACCGGGACTAGCGGCAGCTCCTACGAGCAGTACTTC.

This clonotype was counted only a few times. CDR3 DNA: TGTGCCAGCAGCGGGGGCCGAACGGGAAACACTGAAGCTTTCTTT. Protein: CASSGGRTGNTEAFF. The chain uses TRBV9 and TRBJ1-1; D perhaps matches TRBD1 (5 bases). The CDR3 extends over 15 amino acids. V was cut by 3 bases and J by 2 bases, with 14 bases left in between. Germline V gene data show CDR1 as SGDLS and CDR2 as YYNGEE.

This sequence joins TRBV24-1 and TRBJ2-2; no clear D. There are 14 residues in the CDR3. Trimming shortened V by 3 bases and J by 6 bases, and 10 bases separated the two germline ends. Germline CDR1 and CDR2: KGHDR and SFDVKD. CDR3 DNA: TGTGCCACCAGTGATACACCAACCCCCGGGGAGCTGTTTTTT. Protein sequence: CATSDTPTPGELFF.

The chain couples TRBV15 to TRBJ2-1; D ambiguous. The length of the CDR3 is 12 residues. Germline values: CDR1 LNHNV, CDR2 YYDKDF (reference sequence). Trimming removed 0 bases at V and 7 bases at J, with 4 bases between. The CDR3 loop is CATSREGNEQFF. The CDR3 coding sequence is TGTGCCACCAGCAGAGAGGGGAATGAGCAGTTCTTC.

The CDR3 loop is CSVDEDEGKQFF. The DNA for the CDR3 is TGCAGCGTTGATGAGGACGAGGGTAAGCAGTTCTTC. The V call is TRBV29-1, the J call TRBJ2-1, with TRBD2 as a possible D gene (5 bases). Germline values: CDR1 SQVTM, CDR2 ANQGSEA. This CDR3 has 12 amino acids. Trimming took 3 bases from V and 11 from J, leaving 14 bases between them.

This clonotype was found once. The V call is TRBV12-3 or TRBV12-4, the J call TRBJ2-1, with TRBD1 matching over 7 bases. The CDR3 is 17 amino acids. J lost 1 base, V lost 4 bases, and 10 bases had no gene match. For the CDR3, the DNA is TGTGCCAGCAGTTCAGGAACCGGGACAGCTTCCTACAATGAGCAGTTCTTC. It translates to CASSSGTGTASYNEQFF.

The chain has TRBV9 and TRBJ2-5; possible D gene TRBD2, 5 bases. CDR1 SGDLS and CDR2 YYNGEE come from the germline V gene. The CDR3 loop spans 11 amino acids. V gave up 3 bases and J gave up 7 bases, with 7 bases separating them. This CDR3 is CASSDRGTQYF. CDR3 DNA sequence: TGTGCCAGCAGCGACCGGGGGACCCAGTACTTC.